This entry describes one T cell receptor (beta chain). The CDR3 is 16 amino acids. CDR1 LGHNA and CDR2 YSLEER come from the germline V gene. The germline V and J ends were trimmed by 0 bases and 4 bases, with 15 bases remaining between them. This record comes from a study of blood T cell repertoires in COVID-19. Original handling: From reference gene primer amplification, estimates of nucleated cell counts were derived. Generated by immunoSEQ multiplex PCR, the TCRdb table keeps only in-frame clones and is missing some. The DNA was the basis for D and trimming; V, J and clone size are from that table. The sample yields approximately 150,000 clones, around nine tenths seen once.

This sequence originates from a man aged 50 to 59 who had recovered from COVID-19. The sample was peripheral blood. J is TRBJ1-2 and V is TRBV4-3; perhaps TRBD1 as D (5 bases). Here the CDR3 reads CASSQDVPPGIYGYTF. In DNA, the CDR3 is TGCGCCAGCAGCCAAGATGTACCCCCAGGGATCTATGGCTACACCTTC.